The T cell receptor beta chain described here comes from a study of a mutant IDH1 vaccine in newly diagnosed glioma. For the study at large: Either 4-6 weeks after radiotherapy alone or alongside temozolomide, vaccination was begun.

V gave up 5 bases and J gave up 6 bases; unmatched junction bases: 4. Germline V lookup: CDR1 ENHRY, CDR2 SYGVKD. The CDR3 length is 12 residues. The assay was immunoSEQ multiplex PCR, and TCRdb's table has in-frame clones only and misses some. Of over 50,000 clones in the sample, roughly 72% are singletons; the top ten hold about 4.9%. Remarks on this clone: As yet, its antigen is unknown.

Time point of the sample: week 47, end of study. Every single dose of the vaccine, 300 ug of mutant IDH1 20-mer peptide, came with topical imiquimod. The sequencing used PBMCs, collected from a glioma patient whose treatment included an IDH1 peptide vaccine. This chain links TRBV10-3 with TRBJ2-7; the match to TRBD2 covers 7 bases. The clonotype originates from a woman between 40 and 50 years old with glioma. Some clones in this sample may be carry-over from other donors' samples. CDR3 sequence reads: CAISSGGLEQYF. As DNA, the CDR3 is TGTGCCATCAGTTCGGGGGGACTCGAGCAGTACTTC.